This T cell receptor (beta chain) was sequenced in a study of shared clonotypes between healthy human individuals. CD45RO-negative, CCR7-selected cells formed the naive CD8 fraction, which excluded terminally differentiated effector memory CD45RA+ cells. This CDR3 is built from 16 residues. Looked up from germline, CDR1 is MNHEY and CDR2 is SMNVEV (reference sequence). Trimming left V 5 bases short and J 1 base short, with 17 bases between. Assay: immunoSEQ multiplex PCR; the TCRdb copy retains only in-frame clones and omits some. The sample lists 1.5 million to 2.5 million clones, about 95% occurring once.

Material: naive CD8+ T cells sorted from blood. The chain recombines TRBV27 with TRBJ1-2; D gene uncertain. The source is a man between 18 and 29 years old in good health. CDR3 in amino acids: CASSPGLGFGNYGYTF. The CDR3 bases are TGTGCCAGCAGTCCCGGACTCGGGTTCGGTAACTATGGCTACACCTTC.